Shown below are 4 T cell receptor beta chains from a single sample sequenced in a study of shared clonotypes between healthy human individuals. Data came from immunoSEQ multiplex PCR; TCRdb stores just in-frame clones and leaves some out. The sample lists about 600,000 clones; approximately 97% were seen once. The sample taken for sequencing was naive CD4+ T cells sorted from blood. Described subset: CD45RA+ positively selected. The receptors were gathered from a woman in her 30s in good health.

CDR3 nucleotide sequence: TGTGCCAGCAGCCCAATGACCGGGGAGCTGTTTTTT. As protein: CASSPMTGELFF. The rearrangement joins TRBV6-6 to TRBJ2-2; D ambiguous. V dropped 6 bases and J dropped 5 bases, with 7 bases sitting between them. The CDR3 runs 12 residues. In germline, CDR1 is MNHNY, CDR2 SVGAGI (reference sequence).

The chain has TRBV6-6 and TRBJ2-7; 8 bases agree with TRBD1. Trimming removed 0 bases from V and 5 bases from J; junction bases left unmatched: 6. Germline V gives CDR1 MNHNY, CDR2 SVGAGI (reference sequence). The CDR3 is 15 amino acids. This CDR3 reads CASSYSSTGVNEQYF. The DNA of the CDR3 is TGTGCCAGCAGTTACTCGTCGACAGGGGTGAACGAGCAGTACTTC.

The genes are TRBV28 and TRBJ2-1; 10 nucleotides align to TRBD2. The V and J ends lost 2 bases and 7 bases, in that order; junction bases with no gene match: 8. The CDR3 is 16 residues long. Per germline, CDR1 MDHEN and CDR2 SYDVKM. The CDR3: CASSLVPSGRVNEQFF. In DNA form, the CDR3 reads TGTGCCAGCAGTTTAGTTCCTAGCGGGAGAGTAAATGAGCAGTTCTTC.

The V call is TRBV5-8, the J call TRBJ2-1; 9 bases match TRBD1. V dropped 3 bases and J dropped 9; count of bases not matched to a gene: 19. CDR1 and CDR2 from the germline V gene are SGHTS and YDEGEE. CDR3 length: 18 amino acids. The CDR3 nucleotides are TGTGCCAGCAGCTCCAAGAGGGACAGGGATCGACGGGCGGGTGAGCAGTTCTTC. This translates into CASSSKRDRDRRAGEQFF.